The 12 T cell receptor beta chains below all came from one sample that was sequenced in a study of T cells in Graves' hyperthyroidism and ophthalmopathy. RNA transcripts provided the source from which TCR beta CDR3 regions were amplified. First-round RT-PCR of the TCR CDR3 relied on the HTBI primer set. TCRdb fed the multiplex PCR reads into MiXCR, producing one record per CDR3 protein. The sample has over 250,000 distinct CDR3 sequences, approximately 14% seen once. The sequenced sample was blood. These receptors were obtained from a woman aged 40-49 years with Graves' ophthalmopathy.

This clonotype has ten or more counts. The chain carries TRBV2 and TRBJ1-1; no reliable D call. CDR1 SNHLY and CDR2 FYNNEI come from the germline V gene. The CDR3 is 14 amino acids. Trimming removed 7 bases at V and 2 bases at J, with 14 bases between. The CDR3, as DNA: TGTGCCAGCAAGGGCCCCCAGGCAAACACTGAAGCTTTCTTT. Translation gives CASKGPQANTEAFF.

This clonotype was recorded at least ten times. CDR3 in amino acids: CASKGVDEQYF. For the CDR3, the DNA is TGTGCCAGCAAGGGAGTCGACGAGCAGTACTTC. J is TRBJ2-7 and V is TRBV6-1, with D possibly being TRBD2 (5 bases). This CDR3 spans 11 amino acids. CDR1 and CDR2 (germline): MNHNS, SASEGT. The germline V and J ends were trimmed by 7 bases and 5 bases, with 9 bases remaining between them.

Regarding this clonotype: This sequence may be a read error, since a much larger clone differs from it by one base. V is TRBV7-9 and J is TRBJ2-7; 7 nucleotides line up with TRBD1. With 4 bases clipped from V and 2 bases from J, the junction kept 2 bases outside the gene matches. Germline values: CDR1 SEHNR, CDR2 FQNEAQ (reference sequence). The CDR3 is made up of 13 amino acids. CDR3 sequence (DNA): TGTGCCAGCAGCTACGGGACAGCCTACGAGCAGTACTTC. Protein sequence: CASSYGTAYEQYF.

In this sample, this clonotype turned up many times. This chain links TRBV7-9 with TRBJ2-7, with TRBD2 matching over 7 bases. Germline V gene lookup returns CDR1 SEHNR and CDR2 FQNEAQ (reference sequence). The CDR3 totals 16 residues. Trimming took 1 base from V and 3 from J; bases not matched to a gene: 9. The CDR3 DNA is TGTGCCAGCAGCTTAGGGGAGGGTGGATTAATCTACGAGCAGTACTTC. It codes for CASSLGEGGLIYEQYF.

This clonotype has more than one count but fewer than ten. This chain links TRBV5-6 with TRBJ2-2, with 9 bases aligning to TRBD1. The CDR3 is 13 residues long. Germline V gene data show CDR1 as SGHDT and CDR2 as YYEEEE. Trimming cost V 4 bases and J 7 bases; bases outside gene matches: 2. DNA of the CDR3: TGTGCCAGCAGCCGGACAGGGGACGGGGAGCTGTTTTTT. It yields the protein CASSRTGDGELFF.

This clonotype was seen at least ten times. The V and J genes are TRBV7-2 and TRBJ1-6; a weak D match, TRBD1 (5 bases). This CDR3 is 14 amino acids long. V was trimmed by 3 bases and J by 7 bases, leaving 10 bases between them. CDR1 is SGHTA, CDR2 FQGNSA, per germline. In nucleotides, the CDR3 is TGTGCCAGCAGCTTCGCAGGGAACAATTCACCCCTCCACTTT. It is translated as CASSFAGNNSPLHF.

This clonotype was seen more than once but under ten times. This sequence joins TRBV18 and TRBJ1-1, with a tentative D call TRBD1 (6 bases). CDR3 length: 15 residues. The V gene's germline CDR1 is KGHSH and CDR2 LQKENI. The V end was cut by 3 bases, the J end by 2 bases, with 13 bases between. CDR3 protein: CASSPERTANTEAFF. DNA for the CDR3: TGTGCCAGCTCACCCGAGCGGACAGCTAACACTGAAGCTTTCTTT.

This clonotype was observed many times. CDR3 protein: CASSDRAVGDTQYF. In DNA form, the CDR3 reads TGTGCCAGCAGCGACAGGGCCGTAGGAGATACGCAGTATTTT. This rearrangement joins TRBV12-3 or TRBV12-4 to TRBJ2-3; 7 nucleotides match TRBD1. V lost 6 bases, J lost 5 bases, and 8 bases stayed unmatched. This CDR3 region has 14 residues.

A few counts support this clonotype. V is TRBV20-1 and J is TRBJ2-7; 7 nucleotides match TRBD2. V shed 0 bases and J 1 base; nucleotides not matched to a gene: 3. The CDR3 covers 14 residues. CDR1 is DFQATT, CDR2 SNEGSKA, per germline (reference sequence). CDR3 in amino acids: CSAREGRGSYEQYF. As DNA, the CDR3 is TGCAGTGCTAGAGAGGGGAGGGGATCCTACGAGCAGTACTTC.

This clonotype has ten or more counts. The chain links TRBV5-4 to TRBJ2-5; D remains unclear. V gave up 1 base and J gave up 1 base, with 5 bases separating them. The V gene's germline CDR1 is SGHNT and CDR2 YYREEE (reference sequence). This CDR3 contains 13 residues. The CDR3 sequence is CASSLPSQETQYF. The CDR3 DNA follows: TGTGCCAGCAGCTTGCCCAGCCAAGAGACCCAGTACTTC. Full variable domain (rest looked up from reference TRBV5-4 and TRBJ2-5): ETGVTQSPTHLIKTRGQQVTLRCSSQSGHNTVSWYQQALGQGPQFIFQYYREEENGRGNFPPRFSGLQFPNYSSELNVNALELDDSALYLCASSLPSQETQYFGPGTRLLVL.

The chain links TRBV9 to TRBJ2-2, with D possibly being TRBD2 (6 bases). Looked up from germline, CDR1 is SGDLS and CDR2 is YYNGEE. CDR3 length: 16 residues. The V gene lost 2 bases and the J gene lost 5 bases, with 16 bases spanning the gap. The CDR3 loop is CASSVGRGLVTGELFF. Written as DNA, the CDR3 is TGTGCCAGCAGCGTGGGGCGGGGTTTGGTAACCGGGGAGCTGTTTTTT.

This clonotype was seen repeatedly, ten times or more. This rearrangement joins TRBV6-1 to TRBJ2-7; a possible D gene is TRBD1 (6 bases). This CDR3 is built from 12 residues. The germline V gene encodes CDR1 MNHNS and CDR2 SASEGT. The ends were cut back, 6 bases at V and 6 bases at J, with 12 bases in the middle. The DNA of the CDR3 is TGTGCCAGCAGCAGGGGTGAGGCCGAGCAGTACTTC. Residues: CASSRGEAEQYF.